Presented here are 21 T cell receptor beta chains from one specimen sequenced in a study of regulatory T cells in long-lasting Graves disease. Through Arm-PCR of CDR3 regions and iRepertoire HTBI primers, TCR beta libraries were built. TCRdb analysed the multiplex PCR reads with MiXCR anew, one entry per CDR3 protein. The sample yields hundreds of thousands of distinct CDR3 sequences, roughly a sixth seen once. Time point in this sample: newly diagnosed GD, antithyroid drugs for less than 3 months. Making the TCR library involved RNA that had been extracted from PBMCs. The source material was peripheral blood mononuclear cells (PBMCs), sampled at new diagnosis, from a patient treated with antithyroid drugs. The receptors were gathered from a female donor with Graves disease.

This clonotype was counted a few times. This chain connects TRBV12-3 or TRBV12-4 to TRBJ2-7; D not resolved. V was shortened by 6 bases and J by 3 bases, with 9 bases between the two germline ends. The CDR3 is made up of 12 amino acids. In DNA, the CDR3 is TGTGCCAGCAGCCCGCTGTTCTACGAGCAGTACTTC. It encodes CASSPLFYEQYF.

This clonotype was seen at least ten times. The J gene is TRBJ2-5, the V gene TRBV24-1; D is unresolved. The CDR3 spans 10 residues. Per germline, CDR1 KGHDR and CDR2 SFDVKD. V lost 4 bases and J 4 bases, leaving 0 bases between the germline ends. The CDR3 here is CATSEETQYF. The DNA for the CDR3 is TGTGCCACCAGTGAAGAGACCCAGTACTTC.

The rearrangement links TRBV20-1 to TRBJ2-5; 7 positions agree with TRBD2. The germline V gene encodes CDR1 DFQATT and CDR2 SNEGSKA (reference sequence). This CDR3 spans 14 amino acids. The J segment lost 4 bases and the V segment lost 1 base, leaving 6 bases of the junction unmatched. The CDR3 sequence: CSARGWEGRETQYF. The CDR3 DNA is TGCAGTGCTAGAGGGTGGGAGGGGAGAGAGACCCAGTACTTC.

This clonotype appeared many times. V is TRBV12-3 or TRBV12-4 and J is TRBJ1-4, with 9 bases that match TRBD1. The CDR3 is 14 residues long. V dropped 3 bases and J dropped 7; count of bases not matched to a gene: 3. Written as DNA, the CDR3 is TGTGCCAGCAGTTTTTCGACAGGGGGTGAAAAACTGTTTTTT. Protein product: CASSFSTGGEKLFF.

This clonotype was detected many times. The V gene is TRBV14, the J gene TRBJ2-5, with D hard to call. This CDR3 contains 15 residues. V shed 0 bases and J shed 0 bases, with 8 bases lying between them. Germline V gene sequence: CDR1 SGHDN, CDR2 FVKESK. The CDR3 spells CASSQEGTDQETQYF. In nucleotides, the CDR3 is TGTGCCAGCAGCCAAGAGGGTACCGACCAAGAGACCCAGTACTTC.

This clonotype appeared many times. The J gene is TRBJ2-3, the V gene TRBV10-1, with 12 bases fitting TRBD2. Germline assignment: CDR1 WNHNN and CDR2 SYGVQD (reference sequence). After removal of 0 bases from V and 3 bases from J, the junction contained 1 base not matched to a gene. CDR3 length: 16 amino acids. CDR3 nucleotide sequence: TGCGCCAGCAGTGAGTCGCTAGCGGGAGGGACAGATACGCAGTATTTT. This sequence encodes CASSESLAGGTDTQYF.

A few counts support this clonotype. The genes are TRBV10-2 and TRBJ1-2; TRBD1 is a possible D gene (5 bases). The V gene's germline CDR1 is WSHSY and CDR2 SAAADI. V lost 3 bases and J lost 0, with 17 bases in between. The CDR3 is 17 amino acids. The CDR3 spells CASSDHYFEGPNYGYTF. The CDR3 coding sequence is TGCGCCAGCAGTGACCATTATTTCGAGGGGCCTAACTATGGCTACACCTTC.

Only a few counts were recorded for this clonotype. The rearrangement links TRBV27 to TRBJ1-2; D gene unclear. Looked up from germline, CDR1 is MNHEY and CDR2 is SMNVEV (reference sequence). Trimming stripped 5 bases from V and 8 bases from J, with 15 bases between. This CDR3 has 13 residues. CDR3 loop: CASSVGRLGGYTF. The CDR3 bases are TGTGCCAGCAGTGTCGGGAGACTTGGGGGCTACACCTTC.

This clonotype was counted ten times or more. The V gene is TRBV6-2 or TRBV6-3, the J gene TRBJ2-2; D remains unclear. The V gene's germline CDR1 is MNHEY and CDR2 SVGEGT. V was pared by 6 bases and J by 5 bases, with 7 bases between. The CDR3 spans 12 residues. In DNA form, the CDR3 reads TGTGCCAGCAGGGCGAGGACCGGGGAGCTGTTTTTT. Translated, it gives CASRARTGELFF.

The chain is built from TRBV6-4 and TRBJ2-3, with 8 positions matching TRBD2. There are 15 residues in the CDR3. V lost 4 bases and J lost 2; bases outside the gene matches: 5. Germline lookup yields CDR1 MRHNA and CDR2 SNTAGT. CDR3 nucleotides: TGTGCCAGCAGTGTTGTAGCGGGAACCACAGATACGCAGTATTTT. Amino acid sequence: CASSVVAGTTDTQYF.

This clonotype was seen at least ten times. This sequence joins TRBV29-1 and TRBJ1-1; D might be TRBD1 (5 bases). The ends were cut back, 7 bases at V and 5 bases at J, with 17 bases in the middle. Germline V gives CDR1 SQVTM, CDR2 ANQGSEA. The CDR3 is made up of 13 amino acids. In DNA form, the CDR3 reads TGCAGCGCCCAGGGCCACCACGGGACTGAAGCTTTCTTT. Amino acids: CSAQGHHGTEAFF.

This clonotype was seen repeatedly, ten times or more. CDR3 DNA sequence: TGTGCCAGCAGGGGGGACCGAGGGAACGGCTACACCTTC. Translating it yields CASRGDRGNGYTF. V is TRBV2 and J is TRBJ1-2; D is possibly TRBD1 (5 bases). Germline lookup yields CDR1 SNHLY and CDR2 FYNNEI. This CDR3 comprises 13 residues. Trimming stripped 6 bases from V and 8 bases from J, with 16 bases between.

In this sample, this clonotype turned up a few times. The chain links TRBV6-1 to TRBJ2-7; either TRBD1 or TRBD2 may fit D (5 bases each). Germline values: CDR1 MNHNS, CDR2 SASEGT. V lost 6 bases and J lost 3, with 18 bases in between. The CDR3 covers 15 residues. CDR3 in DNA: TGTGCCAGCAGCGACGCCCGGGACCTCCACTACGAGCAGTACTTC. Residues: CASSDARDLHYEQYF.

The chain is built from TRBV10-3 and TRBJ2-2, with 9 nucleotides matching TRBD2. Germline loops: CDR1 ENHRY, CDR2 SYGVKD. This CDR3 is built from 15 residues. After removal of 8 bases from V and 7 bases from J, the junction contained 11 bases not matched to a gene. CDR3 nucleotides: TGTGCCATCTCCTCTAGCGGGACGATGGGCGGGGAGCTGTTTTTT. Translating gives CAISSSGTMGGELFF.

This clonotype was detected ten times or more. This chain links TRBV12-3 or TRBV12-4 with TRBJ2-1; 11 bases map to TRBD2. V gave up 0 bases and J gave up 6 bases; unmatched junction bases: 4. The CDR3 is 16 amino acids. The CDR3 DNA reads TGTGCCAGCAGTTTAGCACCCCTAGCGGGAGGCAATGAGCAGTTCTTC. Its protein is CASSLAPLAGGNEQFF.

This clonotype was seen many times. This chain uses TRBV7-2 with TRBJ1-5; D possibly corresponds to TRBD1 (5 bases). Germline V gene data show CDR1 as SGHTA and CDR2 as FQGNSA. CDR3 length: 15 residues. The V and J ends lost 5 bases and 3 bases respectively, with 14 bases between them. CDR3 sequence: CASSPDQGYNQPQHF. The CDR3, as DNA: TGTGCCAGCAGCCCCGACCAGGGATACAATCAGCCCCAGCATTTT.

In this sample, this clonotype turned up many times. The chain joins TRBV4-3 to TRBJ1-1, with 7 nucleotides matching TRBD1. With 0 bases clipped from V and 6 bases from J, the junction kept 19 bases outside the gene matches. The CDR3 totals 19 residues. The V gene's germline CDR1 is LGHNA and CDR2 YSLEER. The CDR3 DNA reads TGCGCCAGCAGCCAAGATACGGGCGACAGGGCGGGGGTTGACGCTGAAGCTTTCTTT. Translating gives CASSQDTGDRAGVDAEAFF.

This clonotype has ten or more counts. In DNA form, the CDR3 reads TGTGCCAGCAGCTTAGAGGGACAGGGTGGCAATGAGCAGTTCTTC. It specifies CASSLEGQGGNEQFF. The J gene is TRBJ2-1, the V gene TRBV11-2; 9 nucleotides agree with TRBD1. Germline CDR1 is SGHAT and CDR2 is FQNNGV. The CDR3 contains 15 residues. After removal of 0 bases from V and 6 bases from J, the junction contained 3 bases not matched to a gene.

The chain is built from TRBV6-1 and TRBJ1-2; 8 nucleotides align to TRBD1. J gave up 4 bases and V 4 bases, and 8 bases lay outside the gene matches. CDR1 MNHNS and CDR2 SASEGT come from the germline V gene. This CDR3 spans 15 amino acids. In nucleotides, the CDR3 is TGTGCCAGCAGTGCCCCAGGGGGCGAATTCTATGGCTACACCTTC. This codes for CASSAPGGEFYGYTF.

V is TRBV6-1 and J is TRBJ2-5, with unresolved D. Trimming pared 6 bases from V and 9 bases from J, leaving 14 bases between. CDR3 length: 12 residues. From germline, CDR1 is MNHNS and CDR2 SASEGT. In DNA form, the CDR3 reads TGTGCCAGCAGGAGAACGGACGTCTCCCAGTACTTC. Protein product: CASRRTDVSQYF.

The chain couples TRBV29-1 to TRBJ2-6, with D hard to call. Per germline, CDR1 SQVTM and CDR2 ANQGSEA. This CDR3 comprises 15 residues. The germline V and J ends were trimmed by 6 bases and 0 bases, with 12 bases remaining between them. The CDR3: CSVPVINSGANVLTF. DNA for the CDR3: TGCAGCGTGCCGGTCATCAACTCTGGGGCCAACGTCCTGACTTTC.